The clone carrying this TCR beta chain was seen once. Its specificity is not known. The sample comes from a study of cytotoxic CD8 clonotypes in ibrutinib-treated CLL. The wider study: Researchers reported about a dozen relapsed/refractory and about 14 treatment-naive patients, 17 to 18 of them IGHV unmutated. Response sampling took place at median 12 months of treatment, range 6 to 36.

The repertoire was sequenced with immunoSEQ multiplex PCR; TCRdb's copy has only in-frame clones and lacks some. Here the sample spans about 32,000 clones, about 64% being singletons. Germline V gene sequence: CDR1 SGHRS, CDR2 YFSETQ. Trimming cost V 4 bases and J 5 bases; bases outside gene matches: 7. The CDR3 is 14 amino acids. Study results and caveats: Samples were collected at differing times from sustained-remission and progressing patients. The study found public clonotypes uncommon, contracting or stable on treatment.

The clonotype comes from a human donor with chronic lymphocytic leukemia. The specimen comprised PBMCs, sampled at disease progression, from a patient treated with ibrutinib. The chain combines TRBV5-1 with TRBJ1-1, with 8 bases identical to TRBD1. The CDR3 DNA reads TGCGCCAGCAGCCTACAGGGGGGGAGGACTGAAGCTTTCTTT. This codes for CASSLQGGRTEAFF.